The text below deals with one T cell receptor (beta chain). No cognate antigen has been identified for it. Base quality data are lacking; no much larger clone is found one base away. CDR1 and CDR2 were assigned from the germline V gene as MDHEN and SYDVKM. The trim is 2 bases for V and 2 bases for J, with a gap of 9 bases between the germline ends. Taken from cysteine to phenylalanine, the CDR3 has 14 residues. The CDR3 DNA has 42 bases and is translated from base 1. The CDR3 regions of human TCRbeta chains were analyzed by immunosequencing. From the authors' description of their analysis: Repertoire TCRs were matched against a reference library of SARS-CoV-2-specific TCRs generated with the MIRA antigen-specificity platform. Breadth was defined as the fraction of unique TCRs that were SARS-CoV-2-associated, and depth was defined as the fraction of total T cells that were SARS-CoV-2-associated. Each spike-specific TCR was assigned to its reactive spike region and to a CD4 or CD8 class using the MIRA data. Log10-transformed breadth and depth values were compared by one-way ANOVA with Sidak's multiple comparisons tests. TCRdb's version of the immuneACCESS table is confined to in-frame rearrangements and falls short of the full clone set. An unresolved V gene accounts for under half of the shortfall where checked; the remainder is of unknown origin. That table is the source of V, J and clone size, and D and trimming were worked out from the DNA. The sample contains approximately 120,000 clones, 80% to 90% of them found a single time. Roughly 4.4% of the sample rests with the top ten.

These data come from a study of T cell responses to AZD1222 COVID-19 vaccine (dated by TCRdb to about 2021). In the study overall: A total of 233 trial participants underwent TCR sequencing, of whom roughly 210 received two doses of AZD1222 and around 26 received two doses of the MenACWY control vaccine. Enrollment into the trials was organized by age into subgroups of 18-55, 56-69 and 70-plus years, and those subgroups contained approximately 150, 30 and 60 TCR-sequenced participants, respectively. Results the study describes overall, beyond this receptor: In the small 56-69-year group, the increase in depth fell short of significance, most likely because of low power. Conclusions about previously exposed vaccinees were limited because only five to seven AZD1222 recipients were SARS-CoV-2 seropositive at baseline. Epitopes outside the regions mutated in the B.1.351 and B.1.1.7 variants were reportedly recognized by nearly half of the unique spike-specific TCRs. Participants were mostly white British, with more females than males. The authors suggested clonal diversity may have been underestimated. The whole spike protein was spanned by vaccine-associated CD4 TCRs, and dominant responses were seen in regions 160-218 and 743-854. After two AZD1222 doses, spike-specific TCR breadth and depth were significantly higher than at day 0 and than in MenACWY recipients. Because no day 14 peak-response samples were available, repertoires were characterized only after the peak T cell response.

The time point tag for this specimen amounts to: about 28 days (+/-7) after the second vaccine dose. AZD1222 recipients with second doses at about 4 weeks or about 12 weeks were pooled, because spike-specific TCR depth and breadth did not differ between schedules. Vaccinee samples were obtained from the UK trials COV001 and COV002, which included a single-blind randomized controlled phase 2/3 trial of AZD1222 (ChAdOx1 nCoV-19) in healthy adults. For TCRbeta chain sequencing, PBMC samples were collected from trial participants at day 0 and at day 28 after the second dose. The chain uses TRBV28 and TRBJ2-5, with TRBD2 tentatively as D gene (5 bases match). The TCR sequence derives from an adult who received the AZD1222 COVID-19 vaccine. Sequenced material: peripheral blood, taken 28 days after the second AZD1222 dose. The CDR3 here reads CASSLLRGQETQYF. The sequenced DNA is TGTGCCAGCAGTTTACTTCGGGGACAAGAGACCCAGTACTTC.